The following is a T cell receptor (beta chain) sequence with its context. This sample stems from a study of blood T cells in healthy people across ages. V lost 5 bases to trimming and J lost 3 bases, with 11 bases between them. This CDR3 has 13 residues. From germline, CDR1 is SEHNR and CDR2 FQNEAQ (reference sequence). With a J-beta primer mix and a sample-barcoded 5' primer, a second PCR ran about 7 to 12 cycles. TCRdb ran MiXCR on the 5' RACE reads and lists one entry per CDR3 protein. The data contain roughly 1.6 million distinct CDR3 sequences, 34% of them singletons. This sequence joins TRBV7-9 and TRBJ2-7, with D maybe TRBD1 (6 bases). The TCR was taken from a woman aged 25 to 39 in good health. The material sequenced was blood. The CDR3 DNA follows: TGTGCCAGCAGCACAGGACAGTACTACGAGCAGTACTTC. It yields the protein CASSTGQYYEQYF.